This T cell receptor beta chain derives from a study of cytomegalovirus exposure and HLA in healthy donors. Study-level information: Counted in an early data release were 85 million or so unique TCRs from HLA-typed donors. General study findings and limits: Later analysis identified a missense DCLRE1C variant that was linked to TCR beta V- and J-gene trimming.

This clone was recorded a few times. Its specificity is unknown. 60 Vbeta and 13 Jbeta primers were used in PCR. The data were produced by immunoSEQ multiplex PCR, yet TCRdb's version contains in-frame clones alone and is incomplete. The sample gives 130,000 or so clones, 50% to 75% of which show up once; around 8.8% is in the top ten. The clonotype comes from a woman between 40 and 55 years old in good health and CMV-seropositive. The sequencing sample was made of PBMCs.

CDR3 protein: CASSPKGGAYNEQFF. The CDR3 bases are TGTGCCAGTAGCCCGAAAGGCGGGGCCTACAATGAGCAGTTCTTC. The chain has TRBV19 and TRBJ2-1; TRBD2 is a possible D gene (6 bases). CDR3 length equals 15 residues. The germline CDR1 and CDR2 sequences are LNHDA and SQIVND (reference sequence). The V and J ends lost 6 bases and 2 bases respectively, with 14 bases between them.